Listed here are 30 T cell receptor beta chains from one sample, sequenced in a study of Ad26.COV2.S vaccination and SARS-CoV-2 variants. Libraries were prepared by immunoSEQ multiplex PCR; TCRdb keeps only in-frame clonotypes and omits some of them. The sample includes approximately 420,000 clones, roughly 88% of them seen just once. Sample treatment: some 19 received Ad26.COV2.S at low or high dose, single or two shots; roughly 5 received placebo; per-sample allocation not given. Collection of the samples took place on day 63 after the first injection of vaccine or placebo. The sequencing here drew on peripheral blood, taken in a trial of Ad26.COV2.S vaccine versus placebo. The receptors derive from a person between 18 and 65 years old who received the Ad26.COV2.S COVID-19 vaccine or a placebo.

The gene calls are TRBV7-9 and TRBJ2-3; D is unresolved. The V gene lost 2 bases and the J gene lost 4 bases, with 7 bases spanning the gap. Germline lookup yields CDR1 SEHNR and CDR2 FQNEAQ (reference sequence). The length of the CDR3 is 13 residues. Written as DNA, the CDR3 is TGTGCCAGCAGCTTACTGGGCGCAGATACGCAGTATTTT. Its translation: CASSLLGADTQYF.

The chain carries TRBV29-1 and TRBJ1-6; D unclear. The CDR3 runs 16 residues. CDR1 and CDR2 (germline): SQVTM, ANQGSEA. Trimming left V 3 bases short and J 0 bases short, with 12 bases between. The CDR3 sequence is CSVDMGACSYNSPLHF. The CDR3 DNA reads as TGCAGCGTTGATATGGGTGCTTGCTCCTATAATTCACCCCTCCACTTT.

As for this clone: In the same sample, other DNA sequences code for this CDR3. The chain is built from TRBV3-1 (or the pseudogene TRBV3-2) and TRBJ2-7; a possible D gene is TRBD1 (5 bases). V gave up 1 base and J gave up 7 bases, with 8 bases separating them. The CDR3 runs 12 residues. The germline gives CDR1 LGHDT, CDR2 YNNKEL (reference sequence). CDR3 sequence (DNA): TGTGCCAGCAGCCAAGGGGCAGGGGAGCAGTACTTC. Residues: CASSQGAGEQYF.

The CDR3 DNA is TGTGCCAGCAGCTTAATTCAGGGGTTGGGCACAGATACGCAGTATTTT. Amino acids: CASSLIQGLGTDTQYF. The chain couples TRBV7-3 to TRBJ2-3, with a weak D call TRBD1 (6 bases). CDR1 is SGHTA, CDR2 FQGTGA, per germline. This CDR3 comprises 16 residues. Trimming removed 1 base at V and 1 base at J, with 12 bases between.

The chain carries TRBV5-1 and TRBJ2-7; D tentatively fits TRBD1 or TRBD2 (5 bases each). Trimming took 4 bases from V and 11 from J, leaving 28 bases between them. This CDR3 has 16 residues. CDR1 and CDR2 from the germline V gene are SGHRS and YFSETQ. CDR3 nucleotide sequence: TGCGCCAGCAGCCTCGATTACTCCGGGACGGATCTACGGGAGTACTTC. The encoded protein is CASSLDYSGTDLREYF. Drawing the rest from reference TRBV5-1 and TRBJ2-7, the complete variable domain is KAGVTQTPRYLIKTRGQQVTLSCSPISGHRSVSWYQQTPGQGLQFLFEYFSETQRNKGNFPGRFSGRQFSNSRSEMNVSTLELGDSALYLCASSLDYSGTDLREYFGPGTRLTVT.

The J gene is TRBJ2-6, the V gene TRBV5-1; D remains ambiguous. Trimming took 2 bases from V and 0 from J, leaving 6 bases between them. CDR3 size: 15 residues. Germline V gene lookup returns CDR1 SGHRS and CDR2 YFSETQ. The CDR3 loop is CASSLTDSGANVLTF. CDR3 DNA sequence: TGCGCCAGCAGCTTAACAGACTCTGGGGCCAACGTCCTGACTTTC.

The V and J genes are TRBV5-1 and TRBJ2-6; 7 nucleotides align to TRBD1. This CDR3 has 15 residues. J lost 1 base, V lost 4 bases, and 2 bases had no gene match. Looked up from germline, CDR1 is SGHRS and CDR2 is YFSETQ. In DNA, the CDR3 is TGCGCCAGCAGCCCACAGGGGTCTGGGGCCAACGTCCTGACTTTC. Translation: CASSPQGSGANVLTF.

J is TRBJ1-4 and V is TRBV9; TRBD1 is a possible D gene (5 bases). Per the germline V gene, CDR1 is SGDLS and CDR2 is YYNGEE. Trimming pared 3 bases from V and 4 bases from J, leaving 10 bases between. This CDR3 comprises 14 residues. CDR3 in DNA: TGTGCCAGCAGCGATGGGACCTATAATGAAAAACTGTTTTTT. This codes for CASSDGTYNEKLFF.

The chain employs TRBV7-3 and TRBJ1-2; maybe TRBD1 (6 bases). The CDR3 spans 16 residues. Germline values: CDR1 SGHTA, CDR2 FQGTGA. The V end was cut by 1 base, the J end by 8 bases, with 20 bases between. As DNA, the CDR3 is TGTGCCAGCAGCTTAATGCCGGGGCAGGGGAGCTACGGCTACACCTTC. It translates to CASSLMPGQGSYGYTF.

This rearrangement joins TRBV5-4 to TRBJ2-5; 16 bases align to TRBD2. V dropped 4 bases and J dropped 2; count of bases not matched to a gene: 8. CDR3 length: 18 residues. The germline V gene has CDR1 SGHNT and CDR2 YYREEE (reference sequence). CDR3 in amino acids: CASSPGLAGGLDQETQYF. The CDR3 region has the DNA TGTGCCAGCAGCCCGGGACTAGCGGGGGGGCTAGATCAAGAGACCCAGTACTTC.

The chain has TRBV11-1 and TRBJ2-7; D remains unclear. Germline CDR1 reads SGHAT; CDR2 reads FQDESV (reference sequence). The CDR3 is made up of 16 amino acids. V lost 0 bases and J lost 0, with 12 bases in between. The CDR3 DNA reads as TGTGCCAGCAGCTTAGCGTCTTCCAGCCTCTCCTACGAGCAGTACTTC. Residues: CASSLASSSLSYEQYF.

The rearrangement links TRBV7-9 to TRBJ1-1, with D unclear. CDR3 length: 14 residues. Germline-derived CDR1 and CDR2 are SEHNR and FQNEAQ (reference sequence). The V gene lost 2 bases and the J gene lost 3 bases, with 10 bases spanning the gap. This CDR3 reads CASSLRETDTEAFF. For the CDR3, the DNA is TGTGCCAGCAGCTTAAGGGAGACGGACACTGAAGCTTTCTTT.

The genes are TRBV5-1 and TRBJ2-7; D is ambiguous. The CDR3 is 13 residues long. Trimming left V 4 bases short and J 1 base short, with 9 bases between. Germline CDR1 is SGHRS and CDR2 is YFSETQ. CDR3 protein: CASSPLNSYEQYF. The CDR3 DNA is TGCGCCAGCAGCCCGCTAAATTCCTACGAGCAGTACTTC. The complete variable domain, with remaining parts taken from reference TRBV5-1 and TRBJ2-7, reads KAGVTQTPRYLIKTRGQQVTLSCSPISGHRSVSWYQQTPGQGLQFLFEYFSETQRNKGNFPGRFSGRQFSNSRSEMNVSTLELGDSALYLCASSPLNSYEQYFGPGTRLTVT.

The chain joins TRBV6-5 to TRBJ2-7; 8 nucleotides line up with TRBD1. This CDR3 has 14 amino acids. The V segment lost 6 bases and the J segment 2 bases; nucleotides outside the gene matches: 6. The germline gives CDR1 MNHEY, CDR2 SVGAGI. Written as DNA, the CDR3 is TGTGCCAGCAGGCGGGGACAGGAAGCCTACGAGCAGTACTTC. Protein sequence: CASRRGQEAYEQYF.

The chain recombines TRBV7-9 with TRBJ2-5, with TRBD2 matching 12 bases. V was clipped by 5 bases and J by 7 bases; unmatched bases: 11. The CDR3 has 16 amino acids. Germline CDR1 reads SEHNR; CDR2 reads FQNEAQ (reference sequence). CDR3 coding DNA: TGTGCCAGCAGCACTGCGCTAGCGGGGGGGCGGAGGACCCAGTACTTC. Its protein product is CASSTALAGGRRTQYF.

The chain has TRBV28 and TRBJ1-2, with D uncertain. The CDR3 covers 14 residues. The V end was cut by 2 bases, the J end by 4 bases, with 11 bases between. Germline-derived CDR1 and CDR2 are MDHEN and SYDVKM. The DNA for the CDR3 is TGTGCCAGCAGTTTAATCGGTGGACCCTATGGCTACACCTTC. Translating it yields CASSLIGGPYGYTF.

This chain links TRBV28 with TRBJ2-3; no reliable D call. The V and J ends lost 4 bases and 0 bases respectively, with 11 bases between them. The CDR3 loop spans 15 amino acids. Germline V CDR1 and CDR2: MDHEN, SYDVKM. The CDR3 sequence: CASSSGETSTDTQYF. CDR3 DNA sequence: TGTGCCAGCAGTTCTGGGGAAACTAGCACAGATACGCAGTATTTT. The variable domain in full, completed from reference TRBV28 and TRBJ2-3, reads DVKVTQSSRYLVKRTGEKVFLECVQDMDHENMFWYRQDPGLGLRLIYFSYDVKMKEKGDIPEGYSVSREKKERFSLILESASTNQTSMYLCASSSGETSTDTQYFGPGTRLTVL.

This chain links TRBV9 with TRBJ2-5; TRBD2 matches at 12 bases. This CDR3 spans 17 amino acids. Per germline, CDR1 SGDLS and CDR2 YYNGEE. V gave up 0 bases and J gave up 0 bases; unmatched junction bases: 3. Written as DNA, the CDR3 is TGTGCCAGCAGCGTAGGAGGACTAGCGGGGTACCAAGAGACCCAGTACTTC. Translating it yields CASSVGGLAGYQETQYF.

The V gene is TRBV28, the J gene TRBJ2-5; D is unclear. The CDR3 loop spans 14 amino acids. V was cut by 6 bases and J by 5 bases, with 16 bases left in between. CDR1 MDHEN and CDR2 SYDVKM come from the germline V gene. The CDR3 nucleotides read TGTGCCAGCAGCCTGTCATATAGCTGGGAGACCCAGTACTTC. Residues: CASSLSYSWETQYF.

This clone appeared a single time. CDR3 residues: CASSLMATQGDTQYF. The CDR3, as DNA: TGTGCCAGCAGCTTGATGGCTACCCAAGGAGATACGCAGTATTTT. V and J are TRBV5-4 and TRBJ2-3; D unclear. V lost 1 base and J lost 5, with 14 bases in between. The CDR3 runs 15 residues. The germline V gene has CDR1 SGHNT and CDR2 YYREEE (reference sequence). Full variable domain (rest looked up from reference TRBV5-4 and TRBJ2-3): ETGVTQSPTHLIKTRGQQVTLRCSSQSGHNTVSWYQQALGQGPQFIFQYYREEENGRGNFPPRFSGLQFPNYSSELNVNALELDDSALYLCASSLMATQGDTQYFGPGTRLTVL.

V and J are TRBV28 and TRBJ1-3, with TRBD1 as a possible D gene (6 bases). CDR1 is MDHEN, CDR2 SYDVKM, per germline. The CDR3 consists of 13 residues. V lost 2 bases and J lost 8, with 10 bases in between. The CDR3 DNA sequence: TGTGCCAGCAGTTTAGGACAGAGGGACACCATATATTTT. Amino acid sequence: CASSLGQRDTIYF.

This rearrangement joins TRBV7-9 to TRBJ2-3; the D gene is possibly TRBD1 (6 bases). V was trimmed by 5 bases and J by 0 bases, leaving 9 bases between them. This CDR3 is 14 amino acids long. Germline assignment: CDR1 SEHNR and CDR2 FQNEAQ (reference sequence). Written as DNA, the CDR3 is TGTGCCAGCAGCCGCGACAGGAGCACAGATACGCAGTATTTT. Protein: CASSRDRSTDTQYF.

In nucleotides, the CDR3 is TGTGCCATCTCGATGGCCACCTATAGTGATGAGCAGTTCTTC. It codes for CAISMATYSDEQFF. The chain carries TRBV7-9 and TRBJ2-1; D call uncertain. The CDR3 is made up of 14 amino acids. Deletions cut 10 bases from V and 8 bases from J, with 21 bases between. In germline, CDR1 is SEHNR, CDR2 FQNEAQ (reference sequence).

This clone occurred once. The gene calls are TRBV19 and TRBJ2-7; D may be TRBD2 (5 bases). The germline CDR1 and CDR2 sequences are LNHDA and SQIVND (reference sequence). The CDR3 loop spans 15 amino acids. Between the trimmed V and J ends, which lost 5 bases and 2 bases, there was a span of 16 bases. CDR3 coding DNA: TGTGCCAGTAGTGCAAGCGCCGGGAACACCTACGAGCAGTACTTC. The encoded protein is CASSASAGNTYEQYF.

The V gene is TRBV6-2 or TRBV6-3, the J gene TRBJ1-2; a possible D gene is TRBD1 (5 bases). V lost 4 bases, J lost 8 bases, and 8 bases lay in between. Germline-derived CDR1 and CDR2 are MNHEY and SVGEGT. This CDR3 has 11 residues. In DNA, the CDR3 is TGTGCCAGCAGTTGGGGGGTCGGCTACACCTTC. Encoded protein: CASSWGVGYTF.

The rearrangement links TRBV27 to TRBJ2-7; TRBD1 matches at 10 bases. Germline V gene lookup returns CDR1 MNHEY and CDR2 SMNVEV (reference sequence). After removal of 6 bases from V and 8 bases from J, the junction contained 7 bases not matched to a gene. The CDR3 has 13 amino acids. The CDR3 coding sequence is TGTGCCAGCAGGCTGGGACAGGGGCGACAGCAGTACTTC. This sequence encodes CASRLGQGRQQYF.

V is TRBV4-2 and J is TRBJ2-5; D possibly uses TRBD1 or TRBD2 (5 bases each). The CDR3 runs to 15 residues. The V and J ends lost 1 base and 0 bases respectively, with 9 bases between them. Germline CDR1 and CDR2: LGHNA and YNFKEQ. In DNA form, the CDR3 reads TGTGCCAGCAGCCAAGCGGGGCTGTACCAAGAGACCCAGTACTTC. Its protein product is CASSQAGLYQETQYF.

This chain connects TRBV28 to TRBJ2-1, with D possibly called TRBD1 or TRBD2 (5 bases each). From germline, CDR1 is MDHEN and CDR2 SYDVKM. Trimming removed 4 bases from V and 6 bases from J, with 13 bases in between. CDR3 length equals 14 residues. CDR3 sequence: CASSWDGGANEQFF. In nucleotides, the CDR3 is TGTGCCAGCAGTTGGGACGGTGGGGCCAATGAGCAGTTCTTC.

CDR3 sequence (DNA): TGTGCCAGCAGCCTTAACTACGAGCAGTACTTC. This sequence encodes CASSLNYEQYF. The chain uses TRBV3-1 (or the pseudogene TRBV3-2) and TRBJ2-7, with D uncertain. Germline CDR1 LGHDT, CDR2 YNNKEL (reference sequence). V was shortened by 4 bases and J by 3 bases, with 4 bases between the two germline ends. This CDR3 contains 11 residues.

The DNA of the CDR3 is TGTGCCAGCTCGACTGTCAGCTGGAACACTGAAGCTTTCTTT. Translating gives CASSTVSWNTEAFF. V gene TRBV18 combines with J gene TRBJ1-1; D unclear. The germline gives CDR1 KGHSH, CDR2 LQKENI. The CDR3 totals 14 residues. V gave up 6 bases and J gave up 1 base, with 12 bases separating them.